The rows below give T cell receptor beta chains drawn from one sample of a study of blood T cell repertoires in COVID-19. TCRdb keeps only in-frame clones here, not all; method: immunoSEQ multiplex PCR. The sample contains about 120,000 clones, around 89% of which appear only once. Sequenced input: peripheral blood. These TCRs come from a woman aged 60-75 years with COVID-19, enrolled during active disease. The CDR3 runs from the conserved cysteine through the conserved F or W. A D gene is named only where the DNA matches it firmly. Expanded clones get a size class; other rows say once, few or many, or leave the size out.

abundance	d_gene	v_gene	j_gene	len	CDR3nt	CDR3aa
-	-	TRBV5-1	TRBJ2-5	16	TGCGCCAGCAGCTTGGTTCCAGGGCCCATACAAGAGACCCAGTACTTC	CASSLVPGPIQETQYF
few	-	TRBV4-1	TRBJ1-1	19	TGCGCCAGCAGCCAAGATTTAAATAGGAGGGGACGAGTGAACACTGAAGCTTTCTTT	CASSQDLNRRGRVNTEAFF
once	-	TRBV3-1/TRBV3-2	TRBJ2-5	15	TGTGCCAGCAGCCAGGGCGGGGGACAACAAGAGACCCAGTACTTC	CASSQGGGQQETQYF
once	-	TRBV11-2	TRBJ1-3	15	TGTGCCAGCAGCCCCCGTTTGAGCTCTGGAAACACCATATATTTT	CASSPRLSSGNTIYF
-	TRBD1	TRBV25-1	TRBJ2-5	13	TGTGCCAGCAGCGAGACAGGGATAGAGACCCAGTACTTC	CASSETGIETQYF
-	TRBD1	TRBV10-3	TRBJ2-1	14	TGTGCCATCACCGGGACAGGAAATTCGAATGAGCAGTTCTTC	CAITGTGNSNEQFF
-	TRBD1	TRBV4-3	TRBJ1-3	16	TGCGCCAGCAGCCAAGATAGGGGGCAAGACGGAAACACCATATATTTT	CASSQDRGQDGNTIYF
-	-	TRBV21-1	TRBJ1-5	14	TGTGCCAGCACCTCGGGACAGGGGGAACAGCCCCAGCATTTT	CASTSGQGEQPQHF
-	-	TRBV6-2/TRBV6-3	TRBJ2-2	11	TGTGCCAGCAGTACTTCAAAGGAGCTGTTTTTT	CASSTSKELFF
-	TRBD1	TRBV27	TRBJ2-5	13	TGTGCCAGCACAGACAGGGTAAAGAGGACCCAGTACTTC	CASTDRVKRTQYF
-	TRBD1	TRBV5-4	TRBJ1-4	15	TGTGCCAGCAGCTTGGCCGGGACAGGGGGTGAAAAACTGTTTTTT	CASSLAGTGGEKLFF
-	-	TRBV19	TRBJ2-5	14	TGTGCCACCCGTGCCCAGGGGCCGCCGGAGACCCAGTACTTC	CATRAQGPPETQYF
-	-	TRBV20-1	TRBJ1-2	12	TGCAGTGCTAGTCGAGGGCTCTATCGCTACACCTTC	CSASRGLYRYTF
-	TRBD1	TRBV19	TRBJ1-1	13	TGTGCCAGTAGTACAGGGGGCCTTATTGAAGCTTTCTTT	CASSTGGLIEAFF
few	TRBD1	TRBV2	TRBJ1-5	14	TGTGCCAGCAGTGCAACAGGGGGGGATCAGCCCCAGCATTTT	CASSATGGDQPQHF
-	TRBD1	TRBV7-2	TRBJ1-5	15	TGTGCCAGCAGCCCGGACAGGGGGGAACATCAGCCCCAGCATTTT	CASSPDRGEHQPQHF
-	TRBD1	TRBV9	TRBJ2-2	16	TGTGCCAGCAGCACCCGGGACAGGGCGAACACCGGGGAGCTGTTTTTT	CASSTRDRANTGELFF
-	-	TRBV12-5	TRBJ2-7	15	TGTGCTAGTGGTTTGGATTTTAGGGGAACCTACGAGCAGTACTTC	CASGLDFRGTYEQYF
-	TRBD1	TRBV4-3	TRBJ2-2	15	TGCGCCAGCAGCCAAGGGAACAGGGGGCGCGGGGAGCTGTTTTTT	CASSQGNRGRGELFF
-	-	TRBV11-2	TRBJ1-2	18	TGTGCCAGCAGCTTAGGAGAACAGGGCGTGAGGGGTACTATTGGCTACACCTTC	CASSLGEQGVRGTIGYTF